The 30 T cell receptor beta chains below were found in one sample sequenced in a study of breast tumors, draining lymph nodes, adjacent tissues. TCRdb re-derived calls from the multiplex PCR reads in MiXCR, one entry per CDR3 protein. Among 47,000 or so distinct CDR3 sequences listed, 20% to 25% were seen once. Sequenced input: breast tumor tissue. Receptors originate from a female donor with breast cancer. Some clones in this sample may be carry-over from other donors' samples.

On this clonotype itself: Relative to the germline gene, one junction end is altered; a read error may explain this. The gene calls are TRBV7-9 and TRBJ2-3; D tentatively reads TRBD1 or TRBD2 (5 bases each). This CDR3 region has 17 residues. From germline, CDR1 is SEHNR and CDR2 FQNEAQ (reference sequence). DNA for the CDR3: TGTGCCAGCACGGGGCGGAAAACAGGAGCTAGCACAGGTACGCAGTATTTT. Its protein is CASTGRKTGASTGTQYF.

The chain carries TRBV16 and TRBJ1-2; D may be TRBD1 (6 bases). Germline V gene data show CDR1 as KGHSY and CDR2 as FQNENV. The CDR3 is 16 amino acids. Trimming cost V 0 bases and J 0 bases, with 11 bases left between them. The CDR3, as DNA: TGTGCCAGCAGCCAATCCCCAGGGGCCTCTAACTATGGCTACACCTTC. This codes for CASSQSPGASNYGYTF.

This clonotype was detected many times. The chain couples TRBV20-1 to TRBJ1-5; D is undetermined. The CDR3 has 14 amino acids. Germline loops: CDR1 DFQATT, CDR2 SNEGSKA (reference sequence). Trimming removed 0 bases from V and 0 bases from J, with 6 bases in between. The CDR3 DNA follows: TGCAGTGCTAGAGACGGGTATAGCAATCAGCCCCAGCATTTT. Translated: CSARDGYSNQPQHF.

This clonotype appeared many times. The chain employs TRBV30 and TRBJ2-2; D unclear. Germline CDR1 is GTSNPN and CDR2 is SVGIG (reference sequence). With 2 bases removed from V and 3 bases from J, the gap between germline ends came to 19 bases. The length of the CDR3 is 17 residues. The chain's CDR3 is CAWSISEGHQYTGELFF. CDR3 bases: TGTGCCTGGAGTATTTCGGAAGGCCATCAGTACACCGGGGAGCTGTTTTTT.

This clonotype has a handful of counts. The chain uses TRBV7-9 and TRBJ2-1; 8 nucleotides line up with TRBD2. From germline, CDR1 is SEHNR and CDR2 FQNEAQ (reference sequence). This CDR3 spans 18 amino acids. After removal of 1 base from V and 2 bases from J, the junction contained 10 bases not matched to a gene. The CDR3: CASSLGGYRGGTYNEQFF. CDR3 DNA: TGTGCCAGCAGCTTAGGGGGATACCGCGGGGGGACCTACAATGAGCAGTTCTTC.

In its sample, this clonotype was seen many times. This sequence joins TRBV2 and TRBJ1-6; 9 bases map to TRBD1. V gave up 1 base and J gave up 12 bases; unmatched junction bases: 7. The CDR3 is made up of 15 amino acids. CDR1 is SNHLY and CDR2 is FYNNEI in the germline V gene. The CDR3 coding sequence is TGTGCCAGCAGTGAAGGGACAGGGGAGATACGACCCCTCCACTTT. It is translated as CASSEGTGEIRPLHF. Supplemented by reference TRBV2 and TRBJ1-6, the full variable domain reads EPEVTQTPSHQVTQMGQEVILRCVPISNHLYFYWYRQILGQKVEFLVSFYNNEISEKSEIFDDQFSVERPDGSNFTLKIRSTKLEDSAMYFCASSEGTGEIRPLHFGNGTRLTVT.

V and J are TRBV4-1 and TRBJ1-4; tentative D call: TRBD1 (5 bases). V was pared by 1 base and J by 7 bases, with 16 bases between. Germline lookup yields CDR1 MGHRA and CDR2 YSYEKL. This CDR3 region has 16 residues. This chain's CDR3 is CASSQGRGREFEKLFF. The DNA of the CDR3 is TGCGCCAGCAGCCAAGGGCGGGGCAGGGAATTTGAAAAACTGTTTTTT.

This clonotype was seen repeatedly, ten times or more. Here the CDR3 reads CASSLGGTGPREKLFF. Here the CDR3 DNA reads TGTGCCAGCAGCTTAGGTGGGACAGGGCCAAGGGAAAAACTGTTTTTT. The chain recombines TRBV7-9 with TRBJ1-4; 9 bases align to TRBD1. The ends lost 1 base at V and 8 bases at J; junction bases unmatched: 8. There are 16 residues in the CDR3. The germline CDR1 and CDR2 sequences are SEHNR and FQNEAQ (reference sequence).

V is TRBV25-1 and J is TRBJ2-3; 11 bases agree with TRBD1. This CDR3 spans 15 amino acids. Germline V gene lookup returns CDR1 MGHDK and CDR2 SYGVNS. The V gene end was trimmed by 4 bases and the J gene end by 8 bases; junction bases not matched to a gene: 8. Here the CDR3 DNA reads TGTGCCAGCAGTGGCCGGGACAGGGGGGACCCTACGCAGTATTTT. Amino acid sequence: CASSGRDRGDPTQYF.

This clonotype was counted many times. This chain connects TRBV5-1 to TRBJ2-3, with 10 positions matching TRBD1. The germline gives CDR1 SGHRS, CDR2 YFSETQ. The trim removed 4 bases at V and 4 bases at J, leaving 6 bases unmatched. This CDR3 is 15 amino acids long. Here the CDR3 reads CASSLGQGRSDTQYF. The CDR3 nucleotides are TGCGCCAGCAGCCTGGGACAGGGGCGTTCAGATACGCAGTATTTT.

This clonotype was counted many times. This sequence joins TRBV7-6 and TRBJ2-2; perhaps TRBD2 as D (6 bases). This CDR3 comprises 18 residues. Trimming left V 1 base short and J 5 bases short, with 20 bases between. Germline-derived CDR1 and CDR2 are SGHVS and FNYEAQ. The CDR3 region has the DNA TGTGCCAGCAGCTTAGGGGGCTTTGACGGGAGAGGAACCGGGGAGCTGTTTTTT. This codes for CASSLGGFDGRGTGELFF.

This clonotype was picked up one time. Germline and junction disagree at one end, which may indicate a read error. The chain recombines TRBV2 with TRBJ1-6; no clear D gene. CDR3 length equals 12 residues. Germline V lookup: CDR1 SNHLY, CDR2 FYNNEI. The DNA for the CDR3 is TGTGCCAGCAGGCGGGATAATTCGCCCCTCCACTTT. It encodes CASRRDNSPLHF.

This clonotype was detected many times. The J gene is TRBJ2-7, the V gene TRBV6-5, with D hard to call. With 4 bases removed from V and 6 bases from J, the gap between germline ends came to 13 bases. Per the germline V gene, CDR1 is MNHEY and CDR2 is SVGAGI. This CDR3 spans 13 amino acids. This chain's CDR3 is CASSSPAVGEQYF. The CDR3 nucleotides are TGTGCCAGCAGTTCGCCGGCGGTTGGCGAGCAGTACTTC.

This clonotype came up many times. The V and J genes are TRBV6-5 and TRBJ2-3, with 7 bases matching TRBD2. Germline values: CDR1 MNHEY, CDR2 SVGAGI. V lost 5 bases and J lost 0; bases outside the gene matches: 11. The CDR3 has 17 residues. CDR3 sequence (DNA): TGTGCCAGCAGTCAACAGCTAGCGGACTTTAGCACAGATACGCAGTATTTT. This translates into CASSQQLADFSTDTQYF.

CDR3 bases: TGTGCCAGCAGTACGAGCGGAGGGGGTGGGGAGACCCAGTACTTC. It is translated as CASSTSGGGGETQYF. V usage is TRBV5-4 and J usage is TRBJ2-5; D possibly uses TRBD1 or TRBD2 (6 bases each). CDR1 is SGHNT and CDR2 is YYREEE in the germline V gene (reference sequence). The CDR3 is 15 residues long. The V end was cut by 5 bases, the J end by 5 bases, with 19 bases between.

Notes on this clonotype: A much larger clone is a single base away; this may be a read error. The CDR3 DNA sequence: TGTGCCAACAGCACCGACGGGCTCGCATTCACAGATACGCAGTATTTT. As protein: CANSTDGLAFTDTQYF. The V call is TRBV9, the J call TRBJ2-3; D gene ambiguous. Germline V lookup: CDR1 SGDLS, CDR2 YYNGEE. The CDR3 sequence is 16 residues long.

This clonotype was seen repeatedly, ten times or more. The chain combines TRBV2 with TRBJ2-7, with D perhaps TRBD1 or TRBD2 (5 bases each). The germline V gene has CDR1 SNHLY and CDR2 FYNNEI. Trimming pared 5 bases from V and 7 bases from J, leaving 15 bases between. This CDR3 contains 13 residues. The CDR3 DNA reads TGTGCCAGCAGTTGGGACCGCGGTGGGGAGCAGTACTTC. Its translation: CASSWDRGGEQYF.

This clonotype was seen more than once but under ten times. V usage is TRBV14 and J usage is TRBJ2-2; D might be TRBD1 (5 bases). The CDR3 length is 15 residues. V shed 10 bases and J shed 5 bases, with 20 bases lying between them. The germline gives CDR1 SGHDN, CDR2 FVKESK. For the CDR3, the DNA is TGTGCCAAGCGCCGGCAGGGCTTGGGTACCGGGGAGCTGTTTTTT. Translation: CAKRRQGLGTGELFF.

This clonotype was detected ten times or more. The rearrangement uses TRBV12-3 or TRBV12-4 and TRBJ1-5; 7 bases match TRBD1. The V segment lost 3 bases and the J segment 6 bases; nucleotides outside the gene matches: 8. This CDR3 region has 15 residues. The CDR3 DNA reads as TGTGCCAGCAGTTTTAGAGGGGGCGGAGGTCAGCCCCAGCATTTT. Translated: CASSFRGGGGQPQHF.

This clonotype showed up many times. The rearrangement links TRBV6-6 to TRBJ2-7, with TRBD1 matching over 7 bases. Germline V gene sequence: CDR1 MNHNY, CDR2 SVGAGI (reference sequence). The J segment lost 3 bases and the V segment lost 5 bases, leaving 4 bases of the junction unmatched. CDR3 length: 13 amino acids. The CDR3 DNA reads TGTGCCAGCAGTCCGGGACAGAGCTACGAGCAGTACTTC. Residues: CASSPGQSYEQYF.

Regarding this clonotype: A much larger clone lies one base from this, so it may be a read error. V gene TRBV7-9 combines with J gene TRBJ2-7; D gene unclear. This CDR3 region has 15 residues. Germline V gene lookup returns CDR1 SEHNR and CDR2 FQNEAQ (reference sequence). The CDR3 region has the DNA TGTACCAGCAGCACATACCGGACGGGCTCCTACGAGCAGTACTTC. This gives the protein CTSSTYRTGSYEQYF.

This clonotype was detected many times. The chain couples TRBV29-1 to TRBJ1-2; 7 nucleotides line up with TRBD1. The germline V gene has CDR1 SQVTM and CDR2 ANQGSEA. This CDR3 has 10 residues. V gave up 8 bases and J gave up 7 bases; unmatched junction bases: 4. The CDR3 protein is CSSDRVGYTF. CDR3 DNA sequence: TGCAGCTCTGACAGGGTTGGCTACACCTTC.

Notes on this clonotype: It may be a read error: a sequence one base away is much more abundant. The V call is TRBV19, the J call TRBJ1-5; 7 bases align to TRBD1. Germline lookup yields CDR1 LNHDA and CDR2 SQIVND (reference sequence). The CDR3 spans 16 residues. The ends lost 1 base at V and 0 bases at J; junction bases unmatched: 3. The CDR3 here is CASSIGTGSSNQPQHF. The CDR3 DNA sequence: TGTGCCAGTAGTATAGGGACAGGTAGTAGCAATCAGCCCCAGCATTTT.

This clonotype turned up a few times. This chain uses TRBV20-1 with TRBJ2-5; perhaps TRBD1 as D (6 bases). The V gene lost 6 bases and the J gene lost 2 bases, with 13 bases spanning the gap. Germline V gene data show CDR1 as DFQATT and CDR2 as SNEGSKA (reference sequence). The CDR3 spans 13 residues. CDR3 in amino acids: CSAALGGQETQYF. DNA for the CDR3: TGCAGTGCCGCGTTAGGGGGACAAGAGACCCAGTACTTC.

The rearrangement joins TRBV11-2 to TRBJ2-1; TRBD2 matches 7 bases. V shed 2 bases, J shed 3 bases, and the junction held 4 bases outside the gene matches. CDR1 is SGHAT, CDR2 FQNNGV, per germline. The CDR3 consists of 15 residues. In DNA form, the CDR3 reads TGTGCCAGCAGCTTAAGCGGGAATATCTACAATGAGCAGTTCTTC. Protein product: CASSLSGNIYNEQFF.

V and J are TRBV28 and TRBJ2-3; D call uncertain. Germline values: CDR1 MDHEN, CDR2 SYDVKM. This CDR3 has 14 amino acids. Trimming removed 10 bases from V and 3 bases from J, with 17 bases in between. CDR3 protein: CATADSDLTDTQYF. As DNA, the CDR3 is TGTGCCACCGCAGACTCCGATCTAACAGATACGCAGTATTTT.

Points on this clonotype: One base away lies a much larger clone, so this may be a sequencing read error. The gene calls are TRBV6-5 and TRBJ1-5, with 10 bases lining up with TRBD1. Gene TRBJ2-3 matches the end of the DNA better, so the J call may be wrong. The CDR3 spans 15 residues. Per the germline V gene, CDR1 is MNHEY and CDR2 is SVGAGI. The CDR3 loop reads CASSYSGGQGQPQYF. CDR3 nucleotide sequence: TGTGCCAGCAGTTACTCGGGGGGACAGGGGCAGCCCCAGTATTTT.

Points on this clonotype: This may come from a read error, since a much larger clone is one base off. The chain employs TRBV5-1 and TRBJ1-4; D might be TRBD1 (5 bases). The CDR3 extends over 15 amino acids. The germline V gene has CDR1 SGHRS and CDR2 YFSETQ. Trimming removed 0 bases at V and 7 bases at J, with 13 bases between. The CDR3 DNA is TGCGCCAGCAGCTTGGGAAGTGACAGAGGTGAAAAACTGTTTTTT. It encodes CASSLGSDRGEKLFF.

This clonotype was seen repeatedly, ten times or more. The chain uses TRBV7-9 and TRBJ2-3; 12 bases are a match to TRBD2. CDR3 length: 16 residues. J gave up 4 bases and V 5 bases, and 7 bases lay outside the gene matches. The germline V gene encodes CDR1 SEHNR and CDR2 FQNEAQ (reference sequence). The CDR3 loop is CASSILAGGPPDTQYF. In nucleotides, the CDR3 is TGTGCCAGCAGCATCCTAGCGGGAGGGCCTCCAGATACGCAGTATTTT.

This clonotype was observed once. The chain recombines TRBV7-3 with TRBJ1-2, with 9 nucleotides matching TRBD1. J gave up 6 bases and V 5 bases, and 7 bases lay outside the gene matches. The CDR3 length is 14 residues. Per germline, CDR1 SGHTA and CDR2 FQGTGA. The DNA for the CDR3 is TGTGCCAGCAGCGGGACAGGGACTCAGGATGGCTACACCTTC. This gives the protein CASSGTGTQDGYTF.